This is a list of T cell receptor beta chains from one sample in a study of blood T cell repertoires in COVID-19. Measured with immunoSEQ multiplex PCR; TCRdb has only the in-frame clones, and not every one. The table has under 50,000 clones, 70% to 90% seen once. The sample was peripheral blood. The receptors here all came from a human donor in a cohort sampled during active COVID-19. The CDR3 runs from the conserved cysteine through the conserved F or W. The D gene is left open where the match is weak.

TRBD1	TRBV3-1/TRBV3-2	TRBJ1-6	CASSQPSGTGGSPLHF
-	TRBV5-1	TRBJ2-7	CASSGLVDSSYEQYF
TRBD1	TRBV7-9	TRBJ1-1	CASSHTIGQGNTEAFF
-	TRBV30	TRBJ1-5	CAWTREGTYSNQPQHF
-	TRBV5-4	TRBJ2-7	CASSLVTGREQYF
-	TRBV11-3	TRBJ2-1	CASSLNAGDEQFF
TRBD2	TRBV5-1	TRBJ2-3	CASSLEGSGSLDTQYF
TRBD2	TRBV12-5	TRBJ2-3	CASGPGLAGGSDTQYF
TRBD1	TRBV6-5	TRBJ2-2	CASKDRVGNTGELFF
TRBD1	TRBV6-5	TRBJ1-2	CASSYSGQGGTYGYTF
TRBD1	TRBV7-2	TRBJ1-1	CASSLEDRGKAFF
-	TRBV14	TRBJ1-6	CASAPVNSPLHF
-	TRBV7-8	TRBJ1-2	CASSLDGYGYTF
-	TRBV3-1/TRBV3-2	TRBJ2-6	CASRHSFSGANVLTF
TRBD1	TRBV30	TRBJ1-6	CALTTGIPLSPLHF
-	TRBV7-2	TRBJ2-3	CASSLALRTDTQYF
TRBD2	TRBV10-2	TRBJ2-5	CASSDPKVASGVGTQYF
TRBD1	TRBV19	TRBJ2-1	CASSIIGQGAKQFF
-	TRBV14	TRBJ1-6	CASSQEVMGALHF
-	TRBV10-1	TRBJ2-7	CASSGTGVLQYF
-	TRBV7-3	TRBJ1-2	CASSLTLSSVVGYTF
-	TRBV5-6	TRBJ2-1	CASSLAQRAYNEQFF
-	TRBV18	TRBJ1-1	CASSPRDTEAFF
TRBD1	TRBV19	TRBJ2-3	CASSATSGGDTDTQYF
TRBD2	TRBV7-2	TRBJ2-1	CASSFDLAGSNEQFF
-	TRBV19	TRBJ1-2	CASSMSAGYTF
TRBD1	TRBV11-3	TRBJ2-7	CASSSGQGPTYEQYF
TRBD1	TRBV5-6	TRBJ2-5	CASSLQGSAQETQYF
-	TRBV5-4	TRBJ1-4	CASSLGGLGSEKLFF
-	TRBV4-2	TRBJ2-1	CASSLDTGTGNEQFF
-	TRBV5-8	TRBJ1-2	CASSLGTYGYTF
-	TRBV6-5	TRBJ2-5	CASSYSSTAGKETQYF
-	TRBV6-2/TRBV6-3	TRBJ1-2	CASSWEANYGYTF
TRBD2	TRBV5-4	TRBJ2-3	CASSFEAGSTDTQYF
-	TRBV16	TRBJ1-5	CASSQSGQGDQPQHF
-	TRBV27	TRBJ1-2	CASSQGYGYTF
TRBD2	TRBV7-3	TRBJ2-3	CASSLTGLAGGSVDTQYF
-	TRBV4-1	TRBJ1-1	CASSLAGRTEAFF
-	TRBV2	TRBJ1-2	CASSPDSYGYTF
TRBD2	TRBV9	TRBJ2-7	CASSSNGGGYEQYF
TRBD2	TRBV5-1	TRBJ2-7	CASSVSGAVSYEQYF
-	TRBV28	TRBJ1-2	CASSSGIYYGYTF
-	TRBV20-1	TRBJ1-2	CSARGGYGYTF
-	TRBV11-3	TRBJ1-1	CASSLFSHTEAFF
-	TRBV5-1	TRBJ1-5	CASSEGSMSNQPQHF
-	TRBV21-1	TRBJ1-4	CASTPTGGQPAATNEKLFF
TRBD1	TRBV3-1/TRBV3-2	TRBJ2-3	CASSQPGQGARTDTQYF
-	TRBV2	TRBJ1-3	CASSEGETWQNSGNTIYF
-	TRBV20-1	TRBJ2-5	CSAQDWETQYF
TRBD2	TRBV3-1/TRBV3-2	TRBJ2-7	CASSQGGGIAGFGYEQYF
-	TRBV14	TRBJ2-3	CASSYTDTQYF
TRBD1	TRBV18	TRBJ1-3	CASSPGARGPPGNTIYF
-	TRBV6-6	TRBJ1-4	CASSLGAGPTNEKLFF
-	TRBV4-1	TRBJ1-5	CASSQDPGGGTRINQPQHF
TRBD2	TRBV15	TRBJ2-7	CATSREAGAGGLHEQYF